This entry is about one T cell receptor beta chain. No antigen is known for it. The data were obtained in a study of cytomegalovirus exposure and HLA in healthy donors. Overall study results and limits: As was reported, the classifier diagnosed cytomegalovirus status with high specificity and sensitivity.

Assay: immunoSEQ multiplex PCR; the TCRdb copy retains only in-frame clones and omits some. The repertoire holds around 170,000 clones, with 70% to 90% as singletons. The donors were part of the validation cohort, which consisted of some 120 subjects and was separate from the first cohort of 600 to 850 subjects. The sample was PBMCs. This TCR derives from a man aged 18 to 29 in good health and CMV-seronegative.

The CDR3 DNA sequence: TGTGCCAGCAGGGAGGTGGGGAGGGATACCTACGAGCAGTACTTC. Protein sequence: CASREVGRDTYEQYF. The chain is built from TRBV6-5 and TRBJ2-7, with 7 nucleotides matching TRBD2. Losses at the gene ends were 6 bases for V and 2 bases for J; bases not matched to a gene: 10. This CDR3 has 15 residues. CDR1 MNHEY and CDR2 SVGAGI come from the germline V gene.